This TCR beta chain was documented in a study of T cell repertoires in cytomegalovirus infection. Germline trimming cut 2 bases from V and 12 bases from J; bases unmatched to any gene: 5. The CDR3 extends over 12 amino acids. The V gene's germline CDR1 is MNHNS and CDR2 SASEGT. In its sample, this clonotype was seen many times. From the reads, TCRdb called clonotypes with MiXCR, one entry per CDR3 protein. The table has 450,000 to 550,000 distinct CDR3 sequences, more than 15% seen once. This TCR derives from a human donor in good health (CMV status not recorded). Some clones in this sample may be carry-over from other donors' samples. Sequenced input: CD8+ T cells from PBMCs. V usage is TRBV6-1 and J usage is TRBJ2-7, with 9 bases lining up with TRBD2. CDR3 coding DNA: TGTGCCAGCAGTGAAATAGCGGGGGAACGGTACTTC. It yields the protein CASSEIAGERYF.